The 18 T cell receptor beta chains in this list originate from one sample, sequenced in a study of lymphopenia after photon versus proton radiotherapy. The data were produced by immunoSEQ multiplex PCR, yet TCRdb's version contains in-frame clones alone and is incomplete. The table lists 55,000 to 70,000 clones, 80% to 95% of them singletons. Source: peripheral blood, taken from a patient treated with photon-based radiotherapy. The source of these receptors is a woman aged 40 to 49 with cholangiocarcinoma.

The chain recombines TRBV28 with TRBJ2-7, with D unresolved. The V and J ends lost 5 bases and 6 bases respectively, with 11 bases between them. CDR3 length: 12 residues. Germline values: CDR1 MDHEN, CDR2 SYDVKM. The CDR3 protein is CASSRAEREQYF. CDR3 DNA sequence: TGTGCCAGCAGTCGCGCTGAACGCGAGCAGTACTTC.

V gene TRBV28 combines with J gene TRBJ2-5, with 9 bases lining up with TRBD1. Germline V lookup: CDR1 MDHEN, CDR2 SYDVKM. The junction had 4 bases not matched to a gene; V was cut back by 4 bases and J by 1 base. The CDR3 spans 15 residues. The CDR3 loop is CASSSPQGAQETQYF. The CDR3 DNA follows: TGTGCCAGCAGTTCGCCACAGGGGGCCCAAGAGACCCAGTACTTC.

The chain recombines TRBV18 with TRBJ1-1; 7 nucleotides match TRBD1. The V gene end was trimmed by 3 bases and the J gene end by 0 bases; junction bases not matched to a gene: 4. Germline V lookup: CDR1 KGHSH, CDR2 LQKENI. The CDR3 spans 15 residues. CDR3 sequence: CASSPKTGMNTEAFF. CDR3 sequence (DNA): TGTGCCAGCTCACCTAAGACAGGGATGAACACTGAAGCTTTCTTT.

The J gene is TRBJ1-2, the V gene TRBV4-2; D is perhaps TRBD1 (5 bases). From germline, CDR1 is LGHNA and CDR2 YNFKEQ. The germline V and J ends were trimmed by 0 bases and 8 bases, with 16 bases remaining between them. The CDR3 extends over 15 amino acids. CDR3 amino acids: CASSQDLRVGAGYTF. CDR3 bases: TGTGCCAGCAGCCAAGATCTTAGGGTAGGGGCCGGCTACACCTTC.

V and J are TRBV10-2 and TRBJ1-1; D not resolved. The V gene's germline CDR1 is WSHSY and CDR2 SAAADI. With 2 bases removed from V and 5 bases from J, the gap between germline ends came to 6 bases. There are 12 residues in the CDR3. CDR3 residues: CASSEMVTEAFF. The DNA for the CDR3 is TGCGCCAGCAGTGAGATGGTGACTGAAGCTTTCTTT.

The chain links TRBV9 to TRBJ2-7; no clear D gene. Trimming removed 3 bases at V and 0 bases at J, with 10 bases between. CDR3 length: 14 amino acids. Germline CDR1 SGDLS, CDR2 YYNGEE. DNA of the CDR3: TGTGCCAGCAGCGCTAAGGCCAACTCCTACGAGCAGTACTTC. This encodes CASSAKANSYEQYF.

V and J are TRBV28 and TRBJ1-1, with 7 bases fitting TRBD1. The CDR3 has 13 amino acids. Trimming cost V 5 bases and J 4 bases; bases outside gene matches: 4. Per germline, CDR1 MDHEN and CDR2 SYDVKM. The CDR3 sequence is CASSVRGGTEAFF. The CDR3 DNA is TGTGCCAGCAGTGTCAGGGGGGGCACTGAAGCTTTCTTT.

This chain joins TRBV18 and TRBJ1-2, with D tentatively TRBD1 (5 bases). CDR1 and CDR2 (germline): KGHSH, LQKENI. Trimming removed 2 bases at V and 2 bases at J, with 15 bases between. The CDR3 length is 16 residues. DNA for the CDR3: TGTGCCAGCTCACCAGTCTCAGCGGCAGGGAACTATGGCTACACCTTC. This gives the protein CASSPVSAAGNYGYTF.

The rearrangement links TRBV5-1 to TRBJ2-7, with D possibly being TRBD1 (5 bases). The germline gives CDR1 SGHRS, CDR2 YFSETQ. V lost 2 bases to trimming and J lost 6 bases, with 9 bases between them. The CDR3 has 12 residues. CDR3 amino acids: CASSLGVREQYF. The CDR3 bases are TGCGCCAGCAGCTTAGGGGTGCGCGAGCAGTACTTC.

The chain is built from TRBV2 and TRBJ1-1; possible D gene TRBD1, 6 bases. Trimming took off 5 bases at V and 5 bases at J, with 15 bases between the two ends. CDR1 and CDR2 from the germline V gene are SNHLY and FYNNEI. CDR3 length: 14 residues. The CDR3 region is CASSYDRQRTEAFF. In nucleotides, the CDR3 is TGTGCCAGCAGTTATGACAGGCAGCGGACTGAAGCTTTCTTT.

The gene calls are TRBV7-2 and TRBJ1-1, with D hard to call. V lost 4 bases and J lost 5, with 14 bases in between. The CDR3 sequence is 14 residues long. Per germline, CDR1 SGHTA and CDR2 FQGNSA. In DNA, the CDR3 is TGTGCCAGCAGCTCCACAATACTTGGGACTGAAGCTTTCTTT. It specifies CASSSTILGTEAFF. Full variable domain (rest looked up from reference TRBV7-2 and TRBJ1-1): GAGVSQSPSNKVTEKGKDVELRCDPISGHTALYWYRQSLGQGLEFLIYFQGNSAPDKSGLPSDRFSAERTGGSVSTLTIQRTQQEDSAVYLCASSSTILGTEAFFGQGTRLTVV.

The gene calls are TRBV5-1 and TRBJ2-4; no reliable D call. Between the trimmed V and J ends, which lost 0 bases and 0 bases, there was a span of 10 bases. The CDR3 spans 16 residues. Germline values: CDR1 SGHRS, CDR2 YFSETQ. CDR3 protein: CASSLEGTAAKNIQYF. The CDR3, as DNA: TGCGCCAGCAGCTTGGAGGGAACGGCAGCCAAAAACATTCAGTACTTC.

The chain joins TRBV7-3 to TRBJ1-1; D ambiguous. Germline lookup yields CDR1 SGHTA and CDR2 FQGTGA. The CDR3 spans 13 residues. Trimming removed 5 bases at V and 5 bases at J, with 12 bases between. CDR3 amino acids: CASSTRPTTEAFF. The CDR3 coding sequence is TGTGCCAGCAGCACGCGCCCGACGACTGAAGCTTTCTTT.

The J gene is TRBJ1-1, the V gene TRBV27; D may be TRBD1 (5 bases). Germline CDR1 reads MNHEY; CDR2 reads SMNVEV (reference sequence). Trimming removed 2 bases from V and 0 bases from J, with 16 bases in between. The CDR3 runs to 17 residues. DNA for the CDR3: TGTGCCAGCAGTTTAGTACAATCCCGGACAATGAACACTGAAGCTTTCTTT. Its protein is CASSLVQSRTMNTEAFF.

The chain joins TRBV25-1 to TRBJ2-5; perhaps TRBD2 as D (5 bases). V was trimmed by 7 bases and J by 5 bases, leaving 8 bases between them. In germline, CDR1 is MGHDK, CDR2 SYGVNS. This CDR3 is 11 amino acids long. In DNA, the CDR3 is TGTGCCAGCACTCGAGGGGAGACCCAGTACTTC. The encoded protein is CASTRGETQYF. The full variable domain, rest sourced from reference TRBV25-1 and TRBJ2-5, is EADIYQTPRYLVIGTGKKITLECSQTMGHDKMYWYQQDPGMELHLIHYSYGVNSTEKGDLSSESTVSRIRTEHFPLTLESARPSHTSQYLCASTRGETQYFGPGTRLLVL.

V is TRBV10-1 and J is TRBJ2-5; D may match TRBD1 or TRBD2 (5 bases each). V was pared by 0 bases and J by 4 bases, with 6 bases between. The germline V gene encodes CDR1 WNHNN and CDR2 SYGVQD (reference sequence). The CDR3 extends over 13 amino acids. This CDR3 reads CASSESGGETQYF. CDR3 bases: TGCGCCAGCAGTGAGTCTGGGGGAGAGACCCAGTACTTC.

The chain employs TRBV18 and TRBJ2-5; D gene unclear. Trimming removed 0 bases at V and 4 bases at J, with 6 bases between. The germline CDR1 and CDR2 sequences are KGHSH and LQKENI. There are 13 residues in the CDR3. As DNA, the CDR3 is TGTGCCAGCTCACCACCGACGGTAGAGACCCAGTACTTC. This sequence encodes CASSPPTVETQYF.

The chain uses TRBV10-3 and TRBJ1-4; D is unresolved. This CDR3 region has 14 residues. The germline V and J ends were trimmed by 7 bases and 0 bases, with 9 bases remaining between them. Per germline, CDR1 ENHRY and CDR2 SYGVKD. CDR3 loop: CAIKAEATNEKLFF. Here the CDR3 DNA reads TGTGCCATCAAAGCAGAAGCAACTAATGAAAAACTGTTTTTT.